This TCR beta chain was identified during a study of early T cells in non-severe SARS-CoV-2 infection. The CDR3 is made up of 14 amino acids. Trimming cost V 7 bases and J 3 bases, with 15 bases left between them. This clonotype was observed at least ten times. Each CDR3 protein gets one entry after TCRdb re-called the 5' RACE reads with MiXCR. The sample lists under 35,000 distinct CDR3 sequences, 4.5% to 6% occurring once. Specimen: whole blood. The TCR originated in an adult who was a healthcare worker with PCR-confirmed SARS-CoV-2 infection or an uninfected control (not recorded which). The J gene is TRBJ2-5, the V gene TRBV12-3 or TRBV12-4; D possibly corresponds to TRBD2 (6 bases). CDR3 in amino acids: CASTHWEREETQYF. For the CDR3, the DNA is TGTGCCAGCACTCACTGGGAGCGGGAAGAGACCCAGTACTTC.